A single sample gave rise to the 18 T cell receptor beta chains below, sequenced in a study of T cell changes during pregnancy in multiple sclerosis. The repertoire was sequenced with immunoSEQ multiplex PCR; TCRdb's copy has only in-frame clones and lacks some. This sample has approximately 47,000 clones, with approximately 90% found just once. The sequencing here drew on peripheral blood, taken in the first trimester of pregnancy. These receptors were collected from a female donor with multiple sclerosis, enrolled in a pregnancy study.

DNA for the CDR3: TGTGCCAGCAGTTCCCCGGCGGCGGGCCGTCCCTACGAGCAGTACTTC. Its protein is CASSSPAAGRPYEQYF. The chain employs TRBV6-5 and TRBJ2-7, with D tentatively TRBD2 (5 bases). The CDR3 is 16 residues long. CDR1 MNHEY and CDR2 SVGAGI come from the germline V gene. Trimming took off 4 bases at V and 2 bases at J, with 18 bases between the two ends.

The chain has TRBV6-6 and TRBJ1-3, with 7 bases that match TRBD1. The CDR3 has 16 residues. Germline CDR1 MNHNY, CDR2 SVGAGI (reference sequence). Trimming cost V 2 bases and J 0 bases; bases outside gene matches: 4. CDR3 in amino acids: CASSYGTVYSGNTIYF. CDR3 coding DNA: TGTGCCAGCAGTTACGGGACAGTATACTCTGGAAACACCATATATTTT.

The genes are TRBV27 and TRBJ2-7; 11 nucleotides match TRBD2. The CDR3 spans 15 residues. J was trimmed by 3 bases and V by 4 bases; bases with no gene match: 5. CDR1 and CDR2 (germline): MNHEY, SMNVEV (reference sequence). For the CDR3, the DNA is TGTGCCAGCAGTTGGGGACTAGCGGCCCACTACGAGCAGTACTTC. Protein product: CASSWGLAAHYEQYF.

This chain connects TRBV2 to TRBJ1-5, with 8 bases identical to TRBD1. In germline, CDR1 is SNHLY, CDR2 FYNNEI. The V gene end was trimmed by 5 bases and the J gene end by 4 bases; junction bases not matched to a gene: 10. The length of the CDR3 is 16 residues. The DNA for the CDR3 is TGTGCCAGCAGTTCGGGGACAGGACGGAGAAATCAGCCCCAGCATTTT. It encodes CASSSGTGRRNQPQHF.

The chain is built from TRBV4-1 and TRBJ1-6, with 8 bases matching TRBD1. Germline V gene data show CDR1 as MGHRA and CDR2 as YSYEKL. V lost 6 bases and J lost 7; bases outside the gene matches: 8. This CDR3 comprises 15 residues. The CDR3 DNA follows: TGCGCCAGCAGTCGGCAGGGGGCAGGGAATTCACCCCTCCACTTT. Translated: CASSRQGAGNSPLHF.

V usage is TRBV5-6 and J usage is TRBJ2-1; weak D call: TRBD1 (6 bases). The CDR3 sequence is 14 residues long. V lost 4 bases, J lost 9 bases, and 17 bases lay in between. Germline loops: CDR1 SGHDT, CDR2 YYEEEE. CDR3 nucleotides: TGTGCCAGCAGCGTTTTACAGGGATTTGTTGAGCAGTTCTTC. Amino acids: CASSVLQGFVEQFF.

V and J are TRBV6-1 and TRBJ2-1; 11 bases fit TRBD1. Trimming removed 8 bases from V and 4 bases from J; junction bases left unmatched: 4. Germline V CDR1 and CDR2: MNHNS, SASEGT. The CDR3 is 14 amino acids. The CDR3 nucleotides read TGTGCCAGCGCCGGGACAGGGGGTTACAATGAGCAGTTCTTC. It is translated as CASAGTGGYNEQFF.

The CDR3 is CASSSRDRDTQYF. The CDR3 DNA sequence: TGTGCCAGCAGTTCCCGGGACAGAGATACGCAGTATTTT. This chain links TRBV2 with TRBJ2-3; TRBD1 agrees at 7 bases. Germline CDR1 SNHLY, CDR2 FYNNEI. After removal of 5 bases from V and 5 bases from J, the junction contained 4 bases not matched to a gene. The CDR3 extends over 13 amino acids.

The sample holds a few counts of this clone. The chain employs TRBV10-3 and TRBJ1-2; perhaps TRBD1 as D (6 bases). V lost 4 bases and J 4 bases, leaving 7 bases between the germline ends. Germline CDR1 reads ENHRY; CDR2 reads SYGVKD. This CDR3 is built from 12 residues. CDR3 bases: TGTGCCATCAGTGGAGGGGGCTATGGCTACACCTTC. Translated: CAISGGGYGYTF.

The count of this clone is one. The chain couples TRBV29-1 to TRBJ2-1; 9 bases align to TRBD1. V lost 6 bases and J lost 3; bases outside the gene matches: 3. Germline CDR1 SQVTM, CDR2 ANQGSEA. This CDR3 region has 13 residues. This chain's CDR3 is CSVPGQGYNEQFF. The CDR3, as DNA: TGCAGCGTCCCGGGACAGGGCTACAATGAGCAGTTCTTC.

Note on this clone: The junction differs from germline at one of its ends, possibly a read error. Other nucleotide sequences from this sample produce the same CDR3. The V call is TRBV30, the J call TRBJ1-1; D may be TRBD1 (5 bases). The CDR3 spans 15 residues. Germline assignment: CDR1 GTSNPN and CDR2 SVGIG (reference sequence). The CDR3 loop reads CAWRVGLGGWTEAFF. In DNA form, the CDR3 reads TGTGCCTGGAGAGTGGGGTTGGGGGGTTGGACTGAAGCCTTCTTT.

The rearrangement joins TRBV19 to TRBJ2-4; 12 bases map to TRBD1. Per the germline V gene, CDR1 is LNHDA and CDR2 is SQIVND (reference sequence). The CDR3 is 18 residues long. J gave up 0 bases and V 4 bases, and 7 bases lay outside the gene matches. CDR3 in amino acids: CASSTGTGGALAKNIQYF. In nucleotides, the CDR3 is TGTGCCAGTAGTACCGGGACAGGGGGCGCCTTAGCCAAAAACATTCAGTACTTC.

V gene TRBV5-8 combines with J gene TRBJ2-6; a weak D match, TRBD1 (5 bases). There are 17 residues in the CDR3. The germline CDR1 and CDR2 sequences are SGHTS and YDEGEE. V lost 1 base and J 0 bases, leaving 11 bases between the germline ends. CDR3: CASSLRGWDSGANVLTF. The CDR3, as DNA: TGTGCCAGCAGCTTGAGGGGTTGGGACTCTGGGGCCAACGTCCTGACTTTC.

J is TRBJ1-2 and V is TRBV18; D gene ambiguous. V shed 8 bases and J shed 4 bases, with 23 bases lying between them. The CDR3 consists of 16 residues. CDR1 is KGHSH, CDR2 LQKENI, per germline. CDR3 sequence reads: CASESSASRRGYGYTF. The CDR3 DNA follows: TGTGCCAGCGAATCAAGTGCTTCCCGGCGGGGCTATGGCTACACCTTC.

This sequence joins TRBV9 and TRBJ1-3; TRBD1 is a possible D gene (6 bases). Looked up from germline, CDR1 is SGDLS and CDR2 is YYNGEE. V gave up 7 bases and J gave up 0 bases, with 8 bases separating them. This CDR3 has 13 residues. CDR3 nucleotide sequence: TGTGCCAGCCAGGGGTACTCTGGAAACACCATATATTTT. It translates to CASQGYSGNTIYF. Drawing the rest from reference TRBV9 and TRBJ1-3, the complete variable domain is DSGVTQTPKHLITATGQRVTLRCSPRSGDLSVYWYQQSLDQGLQFLIQYYNGEERAKGNILERFSAQQFPDLHSELNLSSLELGDSALYFCASQGYSGNTIYFGEGSWLTVV.

The chain uses TRBV5-1 and TRBJ2-2, with D maybe TRBD1 (7 bases). The V gene lost 0 bases and the J gene lost 7 bases, with 10 bases spanning the gap. Germline CDR1 reads SGHRS; CDR2 reads YFSETQ. The CDR3 extends over 14 amino acids. CDR3: CASSLDRGGGELFF. For the CDR3, the DNA is TGCGCCAGCAGCTTGGACAGGGGAGGCGGGGAGCTGTTTTTT.

This rearrangement joins TRBV5-6 to TRBJ1-4, with 10 bases fitting TRBD1. Germline CDR1 is SGHDT and CDR2 is YYEEEE. The CDR3 runs 15 residues. V dropped 1 base and J dropped 6; count of bases not matched to a gene: 3. For the CDR3, the DNA is TGTGCCAGCAGCTTGAGACAGGGGGCTGATGAAAAACTGTTTTTT. As protein: CASSLRQGADEKLFF. The complete variable domain, with remaining parts taken from reference TRBV5-6 and TRBJ1-4, reads DAGVTQSPTHLIKTRGQQVTLRCSPKSGHDTVSWYQQALGQGPQFIFQYYEEEERQRGNFPDRFSGHQFPNYSSELNVNALLLGDSALYLCASSLRQGADEKLFFGSGTQLSVL.

The gene calls are TRBV7-2 and TRBJ1-2; D is possibly TRBD1 (5 bases). Germline V gene sequence: CDR1 SGHTA, CDR2 FQGNSA. The CDR3 has 15 residues. V was pared by 1 base and J by 6 bases, with 15 bases between. The CDR3: CASSLVSQGRDGYTF. CDR3 DNA: TGTGCCAGCAGCTTAGTGAGCCAGGGTCGCGATGGCTACACCTTC.